The 10 T cell receptor beta chains below were found in one sample sequenced in a study of T cell changes during pregnancy in multiple sclerosis. Generated by immunoSEQ multiplex PCR, the TCRdb table keeps only in-frame clones and is missing some. The data contain about 8,500 clones, roughly nine tenths of them singletons. Source: CD8+ T cells from peripheral blood mononuclear cells, taken in the first trimester of pregnancy. Every receptor here comes from a female donor in good health, enrolled as a control in a pregnancy study.

The chain couples TRBV6-1 to TRBJ2-3; TRBD2 agrees at 7 bases. CDR3 length: 15 residues. Germline V gene data show CDR1 as MNHNS and CDR2 as SASEGT. Trimming cost V 5 bases and J 2 bases; bases outside gene matches: 7. The CDR3 nucleotides are TGTGCCAGCAGTCCCCTAGCGGAAGCCACAGATACGCAGTATTTT. Translating it yields CASSPLAEATDTQYF.

This clone was seen just once. The chain couples TRBV27 to TRBJ2-1; 9 bases line up with TRBD1. The J segment lost 6 bases and the V segment lost 7 bases, leaving 16 bases of the junction unmatched. The CDR3 totals 17 residues. The germline gives CDR1 MNHEY, CDR2 SMNVEV (reference sequence). This CDR3 is CASNRYYDRGSANEQFF. CDR3 bases: TGTGCCAGCAATCGATACTACGACAGGGGGTCTGCCAATGAGCAGTTCTTC.

This clone was counted once. This chain joins TRBV18 and TRBJ2-1; no definite D call. This CDR3 has 12 residues. Germline V CDR1 and CDR2: KGHSH, LQKENI. Trimming stripped 3 bases from V and 10 bases from J, with 10 bases between. The CDR3 spells CASSPYLVEQFF. In DNA form, the CDR3 reads TGTGCCAGCTCACCCTACCTCGTGGAGCAGTTCTTC.

The V gene is TRBV6-1, the J gene TRBJ2-7; D possibly corresponds to TRBD2 (6 bases). Trimming cost V 1 base and J 7 bases, with 17 bases left between them. The germline V gene has CDR1 MNHNS and CDR2 SASEGT. The CDR3 consists of 15 residues. This CDR3 is CASSEEGTSSWEQYF. In DNA, the CDR3 is TGTGCCAGCAGTGAAGAGGGGACTTCGAGCTGGGAGCAGTACTTC.

The chain carries TRBV28 and TRBJ2-4; a weak D match, TRBD1 (6 bases). The V and J ends lost 4 bases and 9 bases respectively, with 22 bases between them. Germline loops: CDR1 MDHEN, CDR2 SYDVKM. The CDR3 is made up of 16 amino acids. This CDR3 reads CASSSQLRDNSGIQYF. As DNA, the CDR3 is TGTGCCAGCAGTTCCCAGCTCCGGGACAACTCCGGCATTCAGTACTTC.

The chain combines TRBV19 with TRBJ2-3, with 14 bases lining up with TRBD2. Germline-derived CDR1 and CDR2 are LNHDA and SQIVND (reference sequence). CDR3 length equals 18 residues. The V and J ends lost 3 bases and 1 base, in that order; junction bases with no gene match: 6. The CDR3, as DNA: TGTGCCAGTAGTATGATGACTAGCGGGAGGGCGGGCACAGATACGCAGTATTTT. It specifies CASSMMTSGRAGTDTQYF.

This rearrangement joins TRBV19 to TRBJ1-3; no reliable D call. Germline V gene data show CDR1 as LNHDA and CDR2 as SQIVND (reference sequence). This CDR3 has 11 amino acids. V was clipped by 8 bases and J by 1 base, with 3 bases between them. The CDR3 nucleotides are TGTGCCAGTGTATCTGGAAACACCATATATTTT. Residues: CASVSGNTIYF.

On this clone: Germline is not matched at one junction end, which may reflect a read error. The chain recombines TRBV6-5 with TRBJ1-3; D unclear. Germline V gene data show CDR1 as MNHEY and CDR2 as SVGAGI. The CDR3 has 11 amino acids. CDR3 coding DNA: TGTGCCAGCCTGTCTGTAAACACCATATATTTT. Translating gives CASLSVNTIYF.

J is TRBJ2-3 and V is TRBV19; weak D call: TRBD2 (5 bases). Trimming cost V 3 bases and J 3 bases, with 13 bases left between them. The CDR3 runs to 15 residues. Per the germline V gene, CDR1 is LNHDA and CDR2 is SQIVND (reference sequence). CDR3 loop: CASSMSAAVTDTQYF. The CDR3 DNA reads TGTGCCAGTAGTATGTCCGCAGCGGTAACAGATACGCAGTATTTT.

This chain links TRBV6-4 with TRBJ1-5; 10 bases agree with TRBD1. V lost 2 bases and J lost 3; bases outside the gene matches: 1. Germline V gene lookup returns CDR1 MRHNA and CDR2 SNTAGT. The CDR3 has 15 amino acids. CDR3 region: CASSDGTGDNQPQHF. The CDR3, as DNA: TGTGCCAGCAGTGACGGGACAGGGGACAATCAGCCCCAGCATTTT.